This TCR beta chain was captured by sequencing in a study of T cell responses to AZD1222 COVID-19 vaccine. The table came from immunoSEQ multiplex PCR; TCRdb's copy has only in-frame clones and leaves some out. Among about 200,000 clones listed, around 94% were seen once. The CDR3 is 14 amino acids. Germline lookup yields CDR1 SGHTA and CDR2 FQGNSA. The V gene end was trimmed by 5 bases and the J gene end by 5 bases; junction bases not matched to a gene: 8. The sequence came from an adult in good health. This sample comprised peripheral blood, obtained on day 0 of AZD1222 vaccination. The chain recombines TRBV7-2 with TRBJ2-5; 7 positions agree with TRBD2. CDR3 nucleotide sequence: TGTGCCAGCAGCCCCGGACTAGTCCGGGAGACCCAGTACTTC. Translated: CASSPGLVRETQYF.